This T cell receptor beta chain was found in a study of cytomegalovirus exposure and HLA in healthy donors. As for the study in general: Unique TCR beta sequences numbering fewer than 130 million came from around 180 million T cells in an earlier analysis.

With 3 bases removed from V and 5 bases from J, the gap between germline ends came to 16 bases. Germline V gives CDR1 MNHEY, CDR2 SMNVEV (reference sequence). The CDR3 runs to 15 residues. Both 60 Vbeta primers and 13 Jbeta primers went into the PCR. Produced via immunoSEQ multiplex PCR; TCRdb's table is partial and in-frame only. The sample lists roughly 63,000 clones; roughly 70% were seen once. Regarding the study as a whole: Sequencing likely produced, as an artifact, a cluster of highly shared sequence variants. It was approximately 150 TCR beta chains that were listed as cytomegalovirus-associated.

As regards this clone: Its target is unknown. A read error likely explains this, since a far larger clone differs by one base.

This chain links TRBV27 with TRBJ1-2; perhaps TRBD1 as D (5 bases). This clonotype was obtained from a man aged 45 to 65 in good health and CMV-seropositive. The sequenced sample was PBMCs. Here the CDR3 DNA reads TGTGCCAGCAGTTTGGCCTTTGGGGGGGATTATGGCTACACCTTC. Translated: CASSLAFGGDYGYTF.